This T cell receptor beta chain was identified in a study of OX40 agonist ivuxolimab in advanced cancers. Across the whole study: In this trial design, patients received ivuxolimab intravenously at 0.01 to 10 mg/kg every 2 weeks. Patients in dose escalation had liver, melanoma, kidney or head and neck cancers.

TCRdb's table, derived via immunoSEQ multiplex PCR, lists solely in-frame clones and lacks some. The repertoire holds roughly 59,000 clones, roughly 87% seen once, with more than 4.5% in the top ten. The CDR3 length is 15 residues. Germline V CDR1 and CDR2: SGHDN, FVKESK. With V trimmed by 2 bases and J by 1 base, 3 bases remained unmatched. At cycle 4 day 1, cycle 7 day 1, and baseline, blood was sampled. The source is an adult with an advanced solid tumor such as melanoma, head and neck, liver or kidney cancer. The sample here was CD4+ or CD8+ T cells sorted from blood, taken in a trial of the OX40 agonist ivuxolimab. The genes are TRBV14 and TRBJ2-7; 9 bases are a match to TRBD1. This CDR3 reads CASSQLDRGSYEQYF. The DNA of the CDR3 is TGTGCCAGCAGCCAATTGGACAGGGGATCCTACGAGCAGTACTTC. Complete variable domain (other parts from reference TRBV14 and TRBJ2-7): EAGVTQFPSHSVIEKGQTVTLRCDPISGHDNLYWYRRVMGKEIKFLLHFVKESKQDESGMPNNRFLAERTGGTYSTLKVQPAELEDSGVYFCASSQLDRGSYEQYFGPGTRLTVT.